The 28 T cell receptor beta chains reported below all come from one sample, sequenced in a study of preoperative IRX-2 immunotherapy in early breast cancer. Clones were read by immunoSEQ multiplex PCR, and TCRdb kept only the in-frame ones, dropping some. The sample carries just over 25,000 clones, more than 80% recorded once. As for treatment: preoperative locoregional IRX-2 cytokine immunotherapy. The sample here was lymph node tissue, taken after IRX-2 immunotherapy. All receptors derive from a human donor with breast cancer.

J is TRBJ2-1 and V is TRBV7-1; 8 bases are a match to TRBD2. TRBV7-1 is recorded as an ORF, its role being uncertain. This CDR3 has 15 residues. J gave up 7 bases and V 4 bases, and 9 bases lay outside the gene matches. CDR3 sequence: CASSLEAGAENEQFF. The DNA for the CDR3 is TGTGCCAGCAGCTTGGAAGCGGGGGCTGAGAATGAGCAGTTCTTC.

This chain links TRBV29-1 with TRBJ2-3; 8 nucleotides line up with TRBD1. The CDR3 has 14 residues. Germline V CDR1 and CDR2: SQVTM, ANQGSEA. V lost 5 bases and J lost 0; bases outside the gene matches: 4. In DNA, the CDR3 is TGCAGCGTTACCGGGACAGGCAGCACAGATACGCAGTATTTT. It is translated as CSVTGTGSTDTQYF.

V gene TRBV9 combines with J gene TRBJ1-4, with D unclear. Germline-derived CDR1 and CDR2 are SGDLS and YYNGEE. V gave up 4 bases and J gave up 5 bases, with 18 bases separating them. The CDR3 runs 16 residues. The CDR3, as DNA: TGTGCCAGCAGCAGCTCCGCTGGGGAGATAAATGAAAAACTGTTTTTT. Its translation is CASSSSAGEINEKLFF. The variable domain in full, with the rest retrieved from reference TRBV9 and TRBJ1-4, is DSGVTQTPKHLITATGQRVTLRCSPRSGDLSVYWYQQSLDQGLQFLIQYYNGEERAKGNILERFSAQQFPDLHSELNLSSLELGDSALYFCASSSSAGEINEKLFFGSGTQLSVL.

The CDR3 region has the DNA TGCGCCAGCAGAGGGACTCGACCCACAGATACGCAGTATTTT. Protein product: CASRGTRPTDTQYF. The chain joins TRBV10-2 to TRBJ2-3, with D possibly matching TRBD2 (6 bases). V was cut by 6 bases and J by 2 bases, with 12 bases left in between. The CDR3 loop spans 14 amino acids. The germline gives CDR1 WSHSY, CDR2 SAAADI.

The rearrangement links TRBV6-8 to TRBJ1-5; D is unresolved. V lost 5 bases and J 7 bases, leaving 12 bases between the germline ends. Germline V gene data show CDR1 as MNHGY and CDR2 as SAAAGT. This CDR3 region has 13 residues. The CDR3 sequence: CASSPDKRQPQHF. The CDR3, as DNA: TGTGCCAGCAGTCCCGACAAGAGGCAGCCCCAGCATTTT.

This clone turned up a few times. This chain uses TRBV28 with TRBJ2-7, with 7 bases identical to TRBD1. After removal of 5 bases from V and 6 bases from J, the junction contained 7 bases not matched to a gene. The CDR3 length is 13 residues. Per the germline V gene, CDR1 is MDHEN and CDR2 is SYDVKM. CDR3 nucleotides: TGTGCCAGCAGTCCCACAGGGGTGCTCGAGCAGTACGTC. Translating gives CASSPTGVLEQYV.

CDR3 nucleotide sequence: TGTGCCACCAGCAGAGATGTCAGGGGCAGGGAGACCCAGTACTTC. Its translation is CATSRDVRGRETQYF. This chain connects TRBV15 to TRBJ2-5, with D maybe TRBD1 (6 bases). The CDR3 length is 15 residues. Germline CDR1 LNHNV, CDR2 YYDKDF (reference sequence). V gave up 0 bases and J gave up 5 bases, with 13 bases separating them.

This chain joins TRBV11-3 and TRBJ2-2, with a possible D match to TRBD2 (6 bases). Trimming removed 4 bases at V and 4 bases at J, with 13 bases between. Germline V lookup: CDR1 SGHNT, CDR2 YENEEA. CDR3 length: 15 residues. DNA of the CDR3: TGTGCCAGCAGCTATAGCGGTACTATCACCGGGGAGCTGTTTTTT. This gives the protein CASSYSGTITGELFF.

A word on this clone: An end of the junction does not agree with germline; a read error may underlie this. The chain uses TRBV19 and TRBJ2-1; possibly TRBD1 for D (6 bases). The CDR3 consists of 13 residues. Germline CDR1 is LNHDA and CDR2 is SQIVND (reference sequence). CDR3 sequence (DNA): TGTGCCAGTAATATAACAGGGTCCAAGGAGCAGTTCTTC. As protein: CASNITGSKEQFF.

This sequence joins TRBV11-3 and TRBJ2-1; 10 bases agree with TRBD1. The CDR3 runs 15 residues. After removal of 3 bases from V and 2 bases from J, the junction contained 1 base not matched to a gene. Germline V gives CDR1 SGHNT, CDR2 YENEEA. The DNA for the CDR3 is TGTGCCAGCAGCTTGGACAGGGGGACCTACAATGAGCAGTTCTTC. Protein: CASSLDRGTYNEQFF.

The gene calls are TRBV19 and TRBJ1-1; D possibly corresponds to TRBD1 (6 bases). CDR1 and CDR2 (germline): LNHDA, SQIVND (reference sequence). This CDR3 has 14 residues. V gave up 6 bases and J gave up 2 bases, with 13 bases separating them. The CDR3 spells CASSYNRDNTEAFF. The CDR3 nucleotides are TGTGCCAGTAGCTATAACAGGGACAACACTGAAGCTTTCTTT.

V and J are TRBV18 and TRBJ2-1, with 11 bases lining up with TRBD2. J gave up 8 bases and V 6 bases, and 6 bases lay outside the gene matches. This CDR3 has 14 residues. Germline V gene sequence: CDR1 KGHSH, CDR2 LQKENI. The DNA for the CDR3 is TGTGCCAGCTCCAATCTAGCGGGGGGTGATGAGCAGTTCTTC. Translation gives CASSNLAGGDEQFF. The full variable domain, in which reference TRBV18 and TRBJ2-1 provide the parts outside the CDR3, is NAGVMQNPRHLVRRRGQEARLRCSPMKGHSHVYWYRQLPEEGLKFMVYLQKENIIDESGMPKERFSAEFPKEGPSILRIQQVVRGDSAAYFCASSNLAGGDEQFFGPGTRLTVL.

This clone was found once. The CDR3 sequence: CASSYGRGPSGNTIYF. The CDR3 DNA sequence: TGTGCCAGCAGTTATGGCAGGGGGCCCTCTGGAAACACCATATATTTT. The rearrangement links TRBV6-8 to TRBJ1-3; 8 bases agree with TRBD1. Germline V gives CDR1 MNHGY, CDR2 SAAAGT. CDR3 length: 16 residues. Trimming removed 3 bases from V and 0 bases from J; junction bases left unmatched: 4.

V gene TRBV6-8 combines with J gene TRBJ2-7; tentatively, D is TRBD1 (5 bases). Deletions cut 5 bases from V and 0 bases from J, with 11 bases between. This CDR3 spans 14 amino acids. CDR1 and CDR2 (germline): MNHGY, SAAAGT. The CDR3 region is CASSRYRSSYEQYF. In nucleotides, the CDR3 is TGTGCCAGCAGTAGATACAGGAGCTCCTACGAGCAGTACTTC.

The chain is built from TRBV6-8 and TRBJ1-1; maybe TRBD1 (5 bases). Trimming left V 2 bases short and J 0 bases short, with 10 bases between. The CDR3 runs to 15 residues. Looked up from germline, CDR1 is MNHGY and CDR2 is SAAAGT. The CDR3 DNA follows: TGTGCCAGCAGTTACACGGGACGGTTGAACACTGAAGCTTTCTTT. This translates into CASSYTGRLNTEAFF.

This chain links TRBV6-8 with TRBJ1-6; D gene uncertain. This CDR3 is 15 amino acids long. Trimming removed 5 bases at V and 9 bases at J, with 17 bases between. Germline CDR1 and CDR2: MNHGY and SAAAGT. The CDR3 spells CASSEQARFSSPLHF. DNA for the CDR3: TGTGCCAGCAGTGAGCAGGCCCGATTTTCTTCACCCCTCCACTTT.

As for this clone: The read ends 1 residue early relative to the CDR3; the germline J gene fills the gap. V gene TRBV6-1 combines with J gene TRBJ1-5; 9 bases map to TRBD1. Germline V gene sequence: CDR1 MNHNS, CDR2 SASEGT. The J segment lost 5 bases and the V segment lost 1 base, leaving 3 bases of the junction unmatched. The CDR3 sequence is 15 residues long. Incomplete CDR3 DNA: TGTGCCAGCAGTGAAGTCGGGACAGGGCATCAGCCCCAGCAT. Its translation is CASSEVGTGHQPQH. The complete CDR3 protein is CASSEVGTGHQPQHF.

The V and J genes are TRBV7-6 and TRBJ2-5; 12 nucleotides match TRBD2. V lost 8 bases and J lost 2; bases outside the gene matches: 6. The CDR3 consists of 15 residues. Germline V gene lookup returns CDR1 SGHVS and CDR2 FNYEAQ. CDR3 nucleotide sequence: TGTGCCAGCGCCCTAGCGGGGGGGCTTCAAGAGACCCAGTACTTC. This sequence encodes CASALAGGLQETQYF.

The chain couples TRBV19 to TRBJ1-1; 10 bases are a match to TRBD1. The CDR3 consists of 14 residues. Germline assignment: CDR1 LNHDA and CDR2 SQIVND (reference sequence). V lost 9 bases and J lost 0; bases outside the gene matches: 4. This CDR3 reads CASRQGALNTEAFF. In DNA, the CDR3 is TGTGCCAGCAGACAGGGGGCATTGAACACTGAAGCTTTCTTT.

The chain recombines TRBV25-1 with TRBJ2-3; 7 bases fit TRBD1. V gave up 5 bases and J gave up 4 bases; unmatched junction bases: 6. Germline V gives CDR1 MGHDK, CDR2 SYGVNS. This CDR3 is built from 14 residues. The CDR3 spells CASSSGTVPDTQYF. The DNA of the CDR3 is TGTGCCAGCAGTTCCGGGACAGTTCCAGATACGCAGTATTTT.

The J gene is TRBJ1-3, the V gene TRBV14; 7 nucleotides line up with TRBD1. The germline gives CDR1 SGHDN, CDR2 FVKESK. CDR3 length: 16 residues. V was clipped by 2 bases and J by 0 bases; unmatched bases: 4. The CDR3 loop reads CASSQYRGLSGNTIYF. Written as DNA, the CDR3 is TGTGCCAGCAGCCAATACAGGGGCCTCTCTGGAAACACCATATATTTT.

The chain uses TRBV6-8 and TRBJ2-6; weak D call: TRBD2 (5 bases). There are 17 residues in the CDR3. Deletions cut 4 bases from V and 0 bases from J, with 13 bases between. The germline gives CDR1 MNHGY, CDR2 SAAAGT. In DNA form, the CDR3 reads TGTGCCAGCAGTTTCTCCCGGGGTTTCTCTGGGGCCAACGTCCTGACTTTC. Its translation: CASSFSRGFSGANVLTF.

The chain is built from TRBV28 and TRBJ2-2; D might be TRBD1 or TRBD2, each matching 5 bases. The CDR3 is made up of 13 amino acids. The germline V and J ends were trimmed by 6 bases and 6 bases, with 11 bases remaining between them. The germline V gene has CDR1 MDHEN and CDR2 SYDVKM. The CDR3: CASRLTGPGELFF. CDR3 nucleotides: TGTGCCAGCAGACTGACGGGACCCGGGGAGCTGTTTTTT.

This CDR3 reads CASSDDSWETSGNTIYF. CDR3 sequence (DNA): TGTGCCAGCAGCGATGACTCGTGGGAGACCTCTGGAAACACCATATATTTT. The V and J genes are TRBV11-3 and TRBJ1-3; D gene ambiguous. The V end was cut by 5 bases, the J end by 0 bases, with 17 bases between. Looked up from germline, CDR1 is SGHNT and CDR2 is YENEEA. The CDR3 runs 17 residues. Looking up the rest from reference TRBV11-3 and TRBJ1-3 gives the full variable domain: EAGVVQSPRYKIIEKKQPVAFWCNPISGHNTLYWYLQNLGQGPELLIRYENEEAVDDSQLPKDRFSAERLKGVDSTLKIQPAELGDSAVYLCASSDDSWETSGNTIYFGEGSWLTVV.

This sequence joins TRBV6-8 and TRBJ2-5; tentative D call: TRBD2 (5 bases). V was trimmed by 5 bases and J by 6 bases, leaving 19 bases between them. The CDR3 covers 15 residues. The germline gives CDR1 MNHGY, CDR2 SAAAGT. Here the CDR3 reads CASSGPGRTEKTQYF. The DNA of the CDR3 is TGTGCCAGCAGTGGGCCCGGACGGACTGAAAAGACCCAGTACTTC.

This clone was found a few times. The chain joins TRBV19 to TRBJ1-4, with D possibly matching TRBD1 (6 bases). V dropped 6 bases and J dropped 8 bases, with 13 bases sitting between them. Germline lookup yields CDR1 LNHDA and CDR2 SQIVND (reference sequence). The CDR3 sequence is 13 residues long. The DNA for the CDR3 is TGTGCCAGTAGAACACCCCAGGGGGAAAAACTGTTTTTT. Protein: CASRTPQGEKLFF.

CDR3 loop: CASSEAGTDTEAFF. Written as DNA, the CDR3 is TGTGCCAGCAGTGAAGCAGGGACGGACACTGAAGCTTTCTTT. The rearrangement links TRBV6-1 to TRBJ1-1; TRBD1 is a possible D gene (5 bases). Trimming left V 0 bases short and J 3 bases short, with 8 bases between. The length of the CDR3 is 14 residues. Germline V lookup: CDR1 MNHNS, CDR2 SASEGT.

The chain recombines TRBV16 with TRBJ1-1, with TRBD1 matching over 8 bases. This CDR3 comprises 12 residues. Germline values: CDR1 KGHSY, CDR2 FQNENV. J lost 10 bases, V lost 4 bases, and 5 bases had no gene match. CDR3 nucleotides: TGTGCCAGCAGCCTCGGACAGGGAGGAGCTTTCTTT. As protein: CASSLGQGGAFF.